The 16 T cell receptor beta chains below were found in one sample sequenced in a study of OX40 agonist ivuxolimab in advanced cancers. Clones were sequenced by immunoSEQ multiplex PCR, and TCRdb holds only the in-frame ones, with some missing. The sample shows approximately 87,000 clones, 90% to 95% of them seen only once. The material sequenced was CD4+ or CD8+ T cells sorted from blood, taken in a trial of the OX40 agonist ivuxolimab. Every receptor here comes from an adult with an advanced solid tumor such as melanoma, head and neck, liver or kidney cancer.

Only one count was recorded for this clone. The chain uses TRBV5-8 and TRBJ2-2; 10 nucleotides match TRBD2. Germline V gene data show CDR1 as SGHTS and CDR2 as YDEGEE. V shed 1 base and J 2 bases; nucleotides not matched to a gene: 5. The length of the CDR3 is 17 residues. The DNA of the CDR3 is TGTGCCAGCAGCTTGCAAAGGACTAGCGGTAACACCGGGGAGCTGTTTTTT. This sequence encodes CASSLQRTSGNTGELFF.

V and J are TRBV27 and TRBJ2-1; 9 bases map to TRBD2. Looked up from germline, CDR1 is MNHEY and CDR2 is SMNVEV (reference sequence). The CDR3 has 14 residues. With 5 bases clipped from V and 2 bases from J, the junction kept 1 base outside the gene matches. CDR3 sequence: CASSLAGTYNEQFF. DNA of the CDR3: TGTGCCAGCAGTCTAGCGGGAACCTACAATGAGCAGTTCTTC.

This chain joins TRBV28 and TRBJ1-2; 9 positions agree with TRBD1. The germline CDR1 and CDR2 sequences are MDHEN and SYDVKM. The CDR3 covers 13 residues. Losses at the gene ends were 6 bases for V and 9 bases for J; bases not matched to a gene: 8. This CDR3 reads CASSTGQGISYTF. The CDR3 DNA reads TGTGCCAGCAGCACCGGACAGGGGATAAGCTACACCTTC.

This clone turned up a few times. The CDR3 bases are TGTGCCAGCAGCTTGGGACAGCCTACGTACACCTTC. Translated: CASSLGQPTYTF. The chain employs TRBV7-8 and TRBJ1-2, with TRBD1 matching 7 bases. The CDR3 length is 12 residues. J was trimmed by 11 bases and V by 3 bases; bases with no gene match: 6. Per the germline V gene, CDR1 is SGHVS and CDR2 is FQNEAQ. The full variable domain, in which reference TRBV7-8 and TRBJ1-2 provide the parts outside the CDR3, is GAGVSQSPRYKVAKRGQDVALRCDPISGHVSLFWYQQALGQGPEFLTYFQNEAQLDKSGLPSDRFFAERPEGSVSTLKIQRTQQEDSAVYLCASSLGQPTYTFGSGTRLTVV.

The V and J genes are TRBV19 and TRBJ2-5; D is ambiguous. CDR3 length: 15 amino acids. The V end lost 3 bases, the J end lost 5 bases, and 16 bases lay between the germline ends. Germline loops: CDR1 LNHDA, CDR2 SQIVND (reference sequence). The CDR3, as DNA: TGTGCCAGTAGTATTAGGCTGGCAGGTTCCGAGACCCAGTACTTC. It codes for CASSIRLAGSETQYF. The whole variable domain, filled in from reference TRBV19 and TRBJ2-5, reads DGGITQSPKYLFRKEGQNVTLSCEQNLNHDAMYWYRQDPGQGLRLIYYSQIVNDFQKGDIAEGYSVSREKKESFPLTVTSAQKNPTAFYLCASSIRLAGSETQYFGPGTRLLVL.

In DNA form, the CDR3 reads TGTGCCAGTAGTATGCGGACAGAAGAGACCCAGTACTTC. Its translation: CASSMRTEETQYF. The chain joins TRBV19 to TRBJ2-5, with D possibly TRBD1 on 6 matching bases. The CDR3 spans 13 residues. V gave up 3 bases and J gave up 3 bases, with 8 bases separating them. Germline CDR1 and CDR2: LNHDA and SQIVND (reference sequence).

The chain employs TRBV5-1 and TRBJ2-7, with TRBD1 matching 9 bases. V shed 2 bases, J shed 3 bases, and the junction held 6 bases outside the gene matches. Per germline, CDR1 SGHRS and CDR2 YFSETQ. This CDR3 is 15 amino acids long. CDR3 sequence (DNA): TGCGCCAGCAGCTTACAGGGGGCGCGGGGCTACGAGCAGTACTTC. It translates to CASSLQGARGYEQYF. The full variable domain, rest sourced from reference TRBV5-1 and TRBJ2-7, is KAGVTQTPRYLIKTRGQQVTLSCSPISGHRSVSWYQQTPGQGLQFLFEYFSETQRNKGNFPGRFSGRQFSNSRSEMNVSTLELGDSALYLCASSLQGARGYEQYFGPGTRLTVT.

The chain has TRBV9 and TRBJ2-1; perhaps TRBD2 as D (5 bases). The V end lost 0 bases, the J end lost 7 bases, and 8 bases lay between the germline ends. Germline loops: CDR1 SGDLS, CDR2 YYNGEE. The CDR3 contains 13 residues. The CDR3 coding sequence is TGTGCCAGCAGCGTAGCTAGAGGGAATGAGCAGTTCTTC. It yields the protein CASSVARGNEQFF.

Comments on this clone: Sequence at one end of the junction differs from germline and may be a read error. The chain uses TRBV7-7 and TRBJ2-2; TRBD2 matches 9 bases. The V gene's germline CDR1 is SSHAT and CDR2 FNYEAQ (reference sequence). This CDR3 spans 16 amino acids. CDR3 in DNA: TGTGCTAGCAGCTTAGAAGGACTAGCGACCACCGGGGAGCTGTTTTTT. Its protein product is CASSLEGLATTGELFF.

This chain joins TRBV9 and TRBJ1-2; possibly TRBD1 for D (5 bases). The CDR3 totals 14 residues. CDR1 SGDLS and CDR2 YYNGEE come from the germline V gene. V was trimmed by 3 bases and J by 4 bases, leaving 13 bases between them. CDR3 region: CASSAASRVYGYTF. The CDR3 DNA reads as TGTGCCAGCAGCGCGGCGTCCAGGGTCTATGGCTACACCTTC.

The CDR3 DNA follows: TGTGCCAGTAGTCGAGATACGCAGTATTTT. Its translation: CASSRDTQYF. This chain uses TRBV27 with TRBJ2-3, with D uncertain. This CDR3 is 10 amino acids long. Trimming pared 9 bases from V and 5 bases from J, leaving 6 bases between. Germline V gene data show CDR1 as MNHEY and CDR2 as SMNVEV (reference sequence).

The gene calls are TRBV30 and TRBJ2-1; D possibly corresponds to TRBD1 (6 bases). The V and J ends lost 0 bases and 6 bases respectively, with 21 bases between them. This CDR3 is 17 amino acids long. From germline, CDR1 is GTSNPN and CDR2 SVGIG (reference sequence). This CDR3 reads CAWSVLGGPKITNEQFF. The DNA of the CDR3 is TGTGCCTGGAGTGTACTAGGGGGACCCAAGATTACCAATGAGCAGTTCTTC.

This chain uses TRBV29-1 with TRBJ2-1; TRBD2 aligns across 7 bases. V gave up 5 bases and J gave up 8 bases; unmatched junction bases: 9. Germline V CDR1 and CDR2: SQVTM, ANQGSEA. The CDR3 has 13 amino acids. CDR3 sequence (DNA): TGCAGCGTTCAGCGGTGGGAGGGAGATGAGCAGTTCTTC. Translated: CSVQRWEGDEQFF.

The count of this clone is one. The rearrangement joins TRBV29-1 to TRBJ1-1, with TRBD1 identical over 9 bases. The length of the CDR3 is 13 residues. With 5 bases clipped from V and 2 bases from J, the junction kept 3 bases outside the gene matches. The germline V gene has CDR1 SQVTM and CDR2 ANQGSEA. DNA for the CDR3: TGCAGCGTTTCGACAGGGGGAAACACTGAAGCTTTCTTT. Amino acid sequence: CSVSTGGNTEAFF.

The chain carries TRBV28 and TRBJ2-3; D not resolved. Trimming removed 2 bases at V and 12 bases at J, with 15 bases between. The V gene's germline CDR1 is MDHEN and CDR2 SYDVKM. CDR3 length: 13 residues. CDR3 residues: CASSLTRPPDQYF. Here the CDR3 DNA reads TGTGCCAGCAGTTTAACCCGGCCCCCCGACCAGTATTTT.

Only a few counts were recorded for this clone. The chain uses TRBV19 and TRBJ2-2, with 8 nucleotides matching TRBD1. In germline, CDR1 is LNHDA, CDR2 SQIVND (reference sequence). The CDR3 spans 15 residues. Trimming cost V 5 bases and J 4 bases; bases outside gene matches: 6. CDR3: CASSQTGVGTGELFF. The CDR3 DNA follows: TGTGCCAGTAGTCAGACAGGGGTGGGCACCGGGGAGCTGTTTTTT.